These 19 T cell receptor beta chains were all obtained from the same sample, sequenced in a study of control samples from healthy donors and cancer patients. Only in-frame clones appear in the TCRdb table, and some are missing; sequencing was by immunoSEQ multiplex PCR. The repertoire holds 79,000 or so clones, with about 89% as singletons. The specimen was PBMCs. The source of these receptors is a woman between 45 and 60 years old with colorectal cancer.

The J gene is TRBJ2-1, the V gene TRBV19; 9 nucleotides align to TRBD2. The CDR3 contains 12 residues. Germline V lookup: CDR1 LNHDA, CDR2 SQIVND (reference sequence). The trim removed 6 bases at V and 7 bases at J, leaving 1 base unmatched. This CDR3 is CASRAGGNEQFF. The CDR3 nucleotides are TGTGCCAGTAGAGCGGGGGGTAATGAGCAGTTCTTC.

V usage is TRBV29-1 and J usage is TRBJ1-4, with D perhaps matching TRBD1 (5 bases). Germline V gene sequence: CDR1 SQVTM, CDR2 ANQGSEA. CDR3 size: 15 residues. Deletions cut 6 bases from V and 8 bases from J, with 22 bases between. The CDR3 sequence is CSVLPTEAGGEKLFF. CDR3 coding DNA: TGCAGCGTGCTTCCGACGGAAGCCGGGGGAGAAAAACTGTTTTTT.

The chain's CDR3 is CASSYGYNEQFF. In DNA form, the CDR3 reads TGTGCCAGCAGTTATGGGTACAATGAGCAGTTCTTC. This chain links TRBV6-2 or TRBV6-3 with TRBJ2-1; D is unresolved. This CDR3 is built from 12 residues. V dropped 3 bases and J dropped 4 bases, with 4 bases sitting between them. Germline V gene lookup returns CDR1 MNHEY and CDR2 SVGEGT.

CDR3 loop: CARRTGGRAGELFF. The CDR3 coding sequence is TGTGCCAGAAGGACGGGGGGACGAGCCGGGGAGCTGTTTTTT. The genes are TRBV5-3 and TRBJ2-2, with 7 bases identical to TRBD2. TRBV5-3 is identified as an open reading frame with a role that is uncertain. This CDR3 comprises 14 residues. V trimming: 5 bases; J trimming: 6 bases; junction bases outside the gene matches: 7.

The chain recombines TRBV27 with TRBJ2-3; 8 bases map to TRBD2. Trimming removed 7 bases from V and 1 base from J; junction bases left unmatched: 7. Germline CDR1 is MNHEY and CDR2 is SMNVEV (reference sequence). This CDR3 region has 15 residues. The DNA for the CDR3 is TGTGCCAGCACCCTCGGGGGGGGACGCACAGATACGCAGTATTTT. As protein: CASTLGGGRTDTQYF.

The chain couples TRBV9 to TRBJ2-7, with 13 nucleotides matching TRBD2. The CDR3 is 18 residues long. J gave up 3 bases and V 1 base, and 10 bases lay outside the gene matches. The germline gives CDR1 SGDLS, CDR2 YYNGEE. The CDR3 reads CASSVHLPGLAGIYEQYV. The CDR3 region has the DNA TGTGCCAGCAGCGTACACCTTCCGGGACTAGCGGGGATCTACGAGCAGTACGTC.

The V call is TRBV2, the J call TRBJ2-7; D possibly corresponds to TRBD1 (6 bases). Deletions cut 6 bases from V and 6 bases from J, with 15 bases between. CDR3 length: 13 residues. Germline V gene data show CDR1 as SNHLY and CDR2 as FYNNEI. CDR3 nucleotides: TGTGCCAGCAGCGCGGACAGACCGGGCGAGCAGTACGTC. This translates into CASSADRPGEQYV.

The V and J genes are TRBV24-1 and TRBJ2-6; 8 nucleotides agree with TRBD1. Trimming took 4 bases from V and 4 from J; bases not matched to a gene: 2. CDR3 length: 15 amino acids. Germline CDR1 and CDR2: KGHDR and SFDVKD. The CDR3: CATSETGVGANVLTF. As DNA, the CDR3 is TGTGCCACCAGTGAGACAGGGGTCGGGGCCAACGTCCTGACTTTC.

For this clone: This CDR3 is also generated by other DNA sequences in the sample. V gene TRBV19 combines with J gene TRBJ1-2; maybe TRBD1 (5 bases). Germline loops: CDR1 LNHDA, CDR2 SQIVND (reference sequence). This CDR3 region has 13 residues. V was trimmed by 1 base and J by 6 bases, leaving 9 bases between them. CDR3: CASSIVGVDGYTF. In DNA form, the CDR3 reads TGTGCCAGTAGTATAGTAGGGGTTGATGGCTACACCTTC. Combining the CDR3 with reference TRBV19 and TRBJ1-2 gives the whole variable domain DGGITQSPKYLFRKEGQNVTLSCEQNLNHDAMYWYRQDPGQGLRLIYYSQIVNDFQKGDIAEGYSVSREKKESFPLTVTSAQKNPTAFYLCASSIVGVDGYTFGSGTRLTVV.

The V and J genes are TRBV5-8 and TRBJ1-1; unclear D gene. Germline V gene sequence: CDR1 SGHTS, CDR2 YDEGEE. The CDR3 consists of 16 residues. V was pared by 0 bases and J by 2 bases, with 14 bases between. The CDR3 DNA is TGTGCCAGCAGCTTGGTTGGCGGGCGTGGTAACACTGAAGCTTTCTTT. This codes for CASSLVGGRGNTEAFF.

V usage is TRBV7-9 and J usage is TRBJ2-1, with D unresolved. Germline V gene sequence: CDR1 SEHNR, CDR2 FQNEAQ (reference sequence). V lost 3 bases and J lost 4, with 7 bases in between. The CDR3 runs to 13 residues. The CDR3 region has the DNA TGTGCCAGCAGCTTCGACATTTACAATGAGCAGTTCTTC. Amino acid sequence: CASSFDIYNEQFF.

A single count supports this clone. The J gene is TRBJ1-1, the V gene TRBV10-3; D gene uncertain. CDR3 size: 13 residues. Between the trimmed V and J ends, which lost 7 bases and 4 bases, there was a span of 13 bases. Germline V gene data show CDR1 as ENHRY and CDR2 as SYGVKD. In nucleotides, the CDR3 is TGTGCCATCAAGGGTAATTCAGTCACTGAAGCTTTCTTT. As protein: CAIKGNSVTEAFF.

The chain carries TRBV4-3 and TRBJ1-4; TRBD1 matches 8 bases. The V segment lost 2 bases and the J segment 5 bases; nucleotides outside the gene matches: 4. The CDR3 spans 15 residues. CDR1 and CDR2 from the germline V gene are LGHNA and YSLEER. The CDR3 region has the DNA TGCGCCAGCAGCCAATCGGACAGGGTGAATGAAAAACTGTTTTTT. Amino acids: CASSQSDRVNEKLFF.

The rearrangement links TRBV7-2 to TRBJ1-6; a weak D match, TRBD1 (5 bases). V lost 5 bases and J lost 3, with 11 bases in between. This CDR3 region has 15 residues. CDR1 SGHTA and CDR2 FQGNSA come from the germline V gene. The CDR3 region has the DNA TGTGCCAGCAGCCCCTTAACAGGCTATAATTCACCCCTCCACTTT. Residues: CASSPLTGYNSPLHF.

About this clone itself: Distinct nucleotide sequences in the sample also encode this CDR3. V gene TRBV7-2 combines with J gene TRBJ1-4; D remains ambiguous. Germline values: CDR1 SGHTA, CDR2 FQGNSA. V lost 5 bases, J lost 3 bases, and 10 bases lay in between. This CDR3 contains 14 residues. CDR3 in amino acids: CASSPGLANEKLFF. The CDR3 region has the DNA TGTGCCAGCAGCCCCGGCCTGGCTAATGAAAAACTGTTTTTT.

The J gene is TRBJ2-5, the V gene TRBV6-5, with 11 bases fitting TRBD2. Trimming cost V 5 bases and J 1 base; bases outside gene matches: 3. Germline CDR1 reads MNHEY; CDR2 reads SVGAGI. The CDR3 is 15 residues long. This chain's CDR3 is CASSPLAGGQETQYF. The DNA for the CDR3 is TGTGCCAGCAGTCCTCTAGCGGGGGGCCAAGAGACCCAGTACTTC.

The chain links TRBV6-5 to TRBJ2-5; 8 bases map to TRBD1. Germline CDR1 MNHEY, CDR2 SVGAGI. The CDR3 sequence is 14 residues long. V was pared by 8 bases and J by 14 bases, with 19 bases of the junction left unmatched. CDR3 region: CASSYGQGTPLLYF. The CDR3 coding sequence is TGTGCCAGCTCTTACGGACAGGGCACCCCGTTGCTATACTTC.

J is TRBJ2-1 and V is TRBV5-6; D is uncertain. In germline, CDR1 is SGHDT, CDR2 YYEEEE. The CDR3 totals 13 residues. Trimming pared 2 bases from V and 6 bases from J, leaving 9 bases between. The DNA for the CDR3 is TGTGCCAGCAGCTTTGGCAGGCCCAATGAGCAGTTCTTC. Its translation is CASSFGRPNEQFF. The full variable domain, its missing parts supplied by reference TRBV5-6 and TRBJ2-1, is DAGVTQSPTHLIKTRGQQVTLRCSPKSGHDTVSWYQQALGQGPQFIFQYYEEEERQRGNFPDRFSGHQFPNYSSELNVNALLLGDSALYLCASSFGRPNEQFFGPGTRLTVL.

The rearrangement uses TRBV7-8 and TRBJ1-1; D may be TRBD1 (6 bases). CDR1 and CDR2 (germline): SGHVS, FQNEAQ. The germline V and J ends were trimmed by 5 bases and 1 base, with 14 bases remaining between them. The CDR3 is made up of 15 amino acids. This chain's CDR3 is CASSPRGQSNTEAFF. CDR3 nucleotide sequence: TGTGCCAGCAGCCCACGAGGACAGTCGAACACTGAAGCTTTCTTT.